A selection of T cell receptor beta chains follows, all from one sample in a study of CD4 T cells in relation to SARS-CoV-2 and coronaviruses. Their recognized antigens are unknown. The table came from immunoSEQ multiplex PCR; TCRdb's copy has only in-frame clones and leaves some out. The table has approximately 41,000 clones, approximately 84% seen once; the top ten hold around 1.2%. Sequenced input: naive CD4+ T cells from PBMCs, cultured in vitro. These receptors originate from an adult with COVID-19. CDR3s include the opening cysteine and the closing phenylalanine or tryptophan. The D gene is left open where the match is weak. Rows may omit the clone size; those that give it use once, few, many or a size class.

CDR3 protein	clone size	D gene	V gene	J gene
CASSLGLAGASEQFF	once	TRBD2	TRBV7-2	TRBJ2-1
CASSELSWAGGYSPLHF	.	TRBD1	TRBV6-1	TRBJ1-6
CASSMVRAGNTIYF	.	.	TRBV19	TRBJ1-3
CASSQPASEGREQYF	.	.	TRBV7-9	TRBJ2-7
CSVVKLYEQYF	.	.	TRBV29-1	TRBJ2-7
CASSQDLTGPFNEQFF	.	.	TRBV4-1	TRBJ2-1
CASSQEMGLAGVQSYEQYF	.	TRBD2	TRBV4-2	TRBJ2-7
CASSEGFRQGSQETQYF	once	TRBD1	TRBV9	TRBJ2-5
CASSRYTGTPYNEQFF	.	.	TRBV4-1	TRBJ2-1
CASTDRVAGELFF	.	TRBD1	TRBV5-6	TRBJ2-2
CASSLLGSYNEQFF	.	.	TRBV14	TRBJ2-1
CASSEVAGTYQPQHF	.	.	TRBV2	TRBJ1-5
CASSLIGGAGSGNTIYF	.	TRBD1	TRBV7-9	TRBJ1-3
CAWSVDWAGTYEQYF	.	.	TRBV30	TRBJ2-7
CASSGLVASELYNEQFF	.	.	TRBV5-1	TRBJ2-1
CASRAMVDGYGYTF	.	.	TRBV6-5	TRBJ1-2
CAWNQGGNYGYTF	few	.	TRBV30	TRBJ1-2
CASYPDGTVIYYEQYF	few	TRBD1	TRBV19	TRBJ2-7
CASSEPGQGPYGYTF	.	TRBD1	TRBV9	TRBJ1-2
CASSLNGGGTQYF	.	TRBD2	TRBV7-3	TRBJ2-5
CASGGLAGVGEQFF	.	TRBD2	TRBV6-5	TRBJ2-1
CASSESGLSSYNSPLHF	.	.	TRBV25-1	TRBJ1-6
CAISEFQQETQYF	.	.	TRBV10-3	TRBJ2-5
CASSSGTGVTSNEKLFF	.	TRBD1	TRBV5-1	TRBJ1-4
CASRDGGSLSGANVLTF	.	.	TRBV6-1	TRBJ2-6
CATSRGEGANEQYF	.	TRBD1	TRBV15	TRBJ2-7
CASSEDLAGGYTF	.	.	TRBV2	TRBJ1-2
CASSRTSADKDDEQFF	.	TRBD2	TRBV7-9	TRBJ2-1
CASSFGPLMGSYEQYF	.	.	TRBV5-1	TRBJ2-7
CASSSGASDEKLFF	.	.	TRBV28	TRBJ1-4
CASSPTAPSKIYEQYF	.	.	TRBV7-9	TRBJ2-7
CASRDRLEGGETQYF	.	TRBD2	TRBV5-1	TRBJ2-5
CASSYGTESTDTQYF	.	TRBD1	TRBV6-2/TRBV6-3	TRBJ2-3
CASRGQGPTDTQYF	.	TRBD1	TRBV2	TRBJ2-3
CATSDRRTSGSYNEQFF	.	TRBD2	TRBV24-1	TRBJ2-1
CASSPGLAGNNEQFF	.	TRBD2	TRBV6-5	TRBJ2-1
CAGLSTGTGELFF	.	.	TRBV6-5	TRBJ2-2
CASSARGQGLPDTQYF	.	TRBD1	TRBV9	TRBJ2-3
CASSPSGQGVNSPLHF	.	TRBD1	TRBV18	TRBJ1-6
CASSVGTGELFF	.	.	TRBV9	TRBJ2-2
CASSPSLNNYGYTF	.	.	TRBV11-2	TRBJ1-2
CSVSSGSSYNEQFF	.	TRBD2	TRBV29-1	TRBJ2-1
CASSQGGGSEQYF	.	TRBD2	TRBV4-2	TRBJ2-7
CAWNNVLPTGEQYF	.	.	TRBV30	TRBJ2-7
CASSLTANYGYTF	.	.	TRBV6-5	TRBJ1-2
CASGRAMRTDTQYF	.	.	TRBV7-3	TRBJ2-3
CASSLARGNTDTQYF	.	.	TRBV5-1	TRBJ2-3
CASSDGTGYSNQPQHF	once	.	TRBV27	TRBJ1-5
CASSQHGSGANVLTF	.	.	TRBV4-1	TRBJ2-6
CASSSGGVGEKLFF	.	TRBD1	TRBV2	TRBJ1-4